This T cell receptor (beta chain) was sequenced for a study of shared clonotypes between healthy human individuals. Across the study: Each donor's CD4 naive and CD4 memory cells filled three plates apiece, CD8 naive two, and CD8 memory one.

The CDR3 totals 13 residues. V lost 8 bases, J lost 9 bases, and 14 bases lay in between. CDR1 is LGHNA, CDR2 YNFKEQ, per germline. At the deep level, the assay was run. Libraries were prepared by immunoSEQ multiplex PCR; TCRdb keeps only in-frame clonotypes and omits some of them. The sample records a few million clones, 90% to 96% being singletons. The clonotype was recovered from a man younger than 30 in good health. The rearrangement joins TRBV4-2 to TRBJ1-6; D might be TRBD1 (6 bases). The sequenced material came from naive CD4+ T cells sorted from blood. Indicated subset: CD45RA+ positively selected. This chain's CDR3 is CASSRGGGSPLHF. CDR3 nucleotide sequence: TGTGCCAGCTCCCGCGGGGGCGGTTCACCCCTCCACTTT.